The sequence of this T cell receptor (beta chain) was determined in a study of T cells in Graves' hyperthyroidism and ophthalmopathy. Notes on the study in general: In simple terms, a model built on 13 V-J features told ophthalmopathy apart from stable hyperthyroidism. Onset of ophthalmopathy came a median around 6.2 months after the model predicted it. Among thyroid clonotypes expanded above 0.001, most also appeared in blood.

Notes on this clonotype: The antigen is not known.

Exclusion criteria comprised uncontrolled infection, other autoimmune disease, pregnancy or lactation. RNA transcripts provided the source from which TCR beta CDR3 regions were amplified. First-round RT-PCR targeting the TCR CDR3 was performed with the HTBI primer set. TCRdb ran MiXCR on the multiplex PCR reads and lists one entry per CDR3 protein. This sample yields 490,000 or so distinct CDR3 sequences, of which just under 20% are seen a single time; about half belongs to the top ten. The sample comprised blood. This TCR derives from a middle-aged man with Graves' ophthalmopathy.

CDR3 amino acids: CASSIAHTQGHEQFF. CDR3 in DNA: TGTGCCAGTAGTATAGCCCATACACAGGGTCATGAGCAGTTCTTC. This rearrangement joins TRBV19 to TRBJ2-1; tentative D call: TRBD1 (6 bases). CDR1 and CDR2 (germline): LNHDA, SQIVND (reference sequence). V was clipped by 1 base and J by 8 bases, with 15 bases between them. The CDR3 is made up of 15 amino acids.